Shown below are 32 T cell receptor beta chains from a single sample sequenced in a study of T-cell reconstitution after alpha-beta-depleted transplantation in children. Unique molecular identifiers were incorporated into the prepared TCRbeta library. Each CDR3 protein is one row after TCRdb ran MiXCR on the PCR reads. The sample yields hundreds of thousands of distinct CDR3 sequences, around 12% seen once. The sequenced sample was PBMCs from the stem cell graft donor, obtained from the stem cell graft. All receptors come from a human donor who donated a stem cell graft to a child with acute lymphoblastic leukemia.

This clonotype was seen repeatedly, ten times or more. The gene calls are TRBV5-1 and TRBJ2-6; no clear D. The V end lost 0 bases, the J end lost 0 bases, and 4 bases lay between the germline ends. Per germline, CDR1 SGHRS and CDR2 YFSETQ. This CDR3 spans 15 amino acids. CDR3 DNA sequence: TGCGCCAGCAGCTTGGGCAACTCTGGGGCCAACGTCCTGACTTTC. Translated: CASSLGNSGANVLTF.

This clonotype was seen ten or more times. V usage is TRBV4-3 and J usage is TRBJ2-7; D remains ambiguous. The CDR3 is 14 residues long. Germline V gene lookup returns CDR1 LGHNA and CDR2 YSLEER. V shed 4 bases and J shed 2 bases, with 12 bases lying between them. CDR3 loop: CASSPSYGPYEQYF. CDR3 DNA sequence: TGCGCCAGCAGCCCCTCGTACGGACCCTACGAGCAGTACTTC.

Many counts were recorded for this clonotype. The CDR3, as DNA: TGTGCCAGCAGCTCGGGGGGTTACACCGGGGAGCTGTTTTTT. It specifies CASSSGGYTGELFF. The rearrangement joins TRBV7-2 to TRBJ2-2, with 7 bases that match TRBD2. CDR1 SGHTA and CDR2 FQGNSA come from the germline V gene. V was pared by 4 bases and J by 3 bases, with 2 bases of the junction left unmatched. The CDR3 totals 14 residues.

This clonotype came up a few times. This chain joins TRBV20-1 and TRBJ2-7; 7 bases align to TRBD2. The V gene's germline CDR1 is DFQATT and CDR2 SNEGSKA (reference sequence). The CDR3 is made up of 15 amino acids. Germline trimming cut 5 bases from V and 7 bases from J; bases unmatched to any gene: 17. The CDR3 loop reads CSAGGGKHVRREQYF. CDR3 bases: TGCAGTGCTGGGGGGGGAAAACATGTCCGTAGGGAGCAGTACTTC.

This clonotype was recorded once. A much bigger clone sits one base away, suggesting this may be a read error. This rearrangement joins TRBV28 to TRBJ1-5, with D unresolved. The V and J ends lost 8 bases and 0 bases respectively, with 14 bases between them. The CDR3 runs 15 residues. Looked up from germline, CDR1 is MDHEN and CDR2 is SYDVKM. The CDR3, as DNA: TGTGCCAGCTCAGTTTATCGGCGTAGCAATCAGCCCCAGCATTTT. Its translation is CASSVYRRSNQPQHF.

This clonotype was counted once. The CDR3 region has the DNA TGTGCCATCAGTGGACCCCAAGAGACCCAGTACTTC. Translated: CAISGPQETQYF. The rearrangement joins TRBV10-3 to TRBJ2-5; D remains unclear. The V end was cut by 4 bases, the J end by 1 base, with 4 bases between. CDR1 and CDR2 from the germline V gene are ENHRY and SYGVKD. The CDR3 length is 12 residues.

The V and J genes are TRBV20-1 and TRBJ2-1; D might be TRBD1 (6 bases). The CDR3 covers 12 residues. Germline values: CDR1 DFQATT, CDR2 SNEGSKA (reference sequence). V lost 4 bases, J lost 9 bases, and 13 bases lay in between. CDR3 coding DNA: TGCAGTGCTAACAGGGAAGTGGGTGAGCAGTTCTTC. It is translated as CSANREVGEQFF.

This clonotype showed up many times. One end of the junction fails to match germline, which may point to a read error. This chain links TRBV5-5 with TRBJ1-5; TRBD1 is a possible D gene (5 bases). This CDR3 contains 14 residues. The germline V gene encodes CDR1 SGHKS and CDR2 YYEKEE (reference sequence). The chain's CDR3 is CASSLEGSNQPQHF. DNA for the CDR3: TGCGCCAGCAGCTTGGAGGGGAGCAATCAGCCCCAGCATTTT.

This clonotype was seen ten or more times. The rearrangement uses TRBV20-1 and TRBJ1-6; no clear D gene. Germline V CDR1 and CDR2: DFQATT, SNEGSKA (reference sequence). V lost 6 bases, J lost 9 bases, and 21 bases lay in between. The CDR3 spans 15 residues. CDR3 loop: CSAFYVDPERSPLHF. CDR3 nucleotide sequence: TGCAGTGCCTTTTATGTGGACCCCGAGCGTTCACCCCTCCACTTT.

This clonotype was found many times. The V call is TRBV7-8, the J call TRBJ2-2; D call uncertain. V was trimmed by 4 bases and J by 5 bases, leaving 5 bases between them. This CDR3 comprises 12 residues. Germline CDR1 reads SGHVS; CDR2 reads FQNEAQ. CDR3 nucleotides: TGTGCCAGCAGCTCAGCGACCGGGGAGCTGTTTTTT. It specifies CASSSATGELFF.

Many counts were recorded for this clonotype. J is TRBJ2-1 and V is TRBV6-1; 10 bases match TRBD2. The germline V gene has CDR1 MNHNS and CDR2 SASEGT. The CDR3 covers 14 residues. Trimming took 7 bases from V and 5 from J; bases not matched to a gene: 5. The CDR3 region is CASIRTSGHNEQFF. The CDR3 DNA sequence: TGTGCCAGCATCCGGACTAGCGGCCACAATGAGCAGTTCTTC.

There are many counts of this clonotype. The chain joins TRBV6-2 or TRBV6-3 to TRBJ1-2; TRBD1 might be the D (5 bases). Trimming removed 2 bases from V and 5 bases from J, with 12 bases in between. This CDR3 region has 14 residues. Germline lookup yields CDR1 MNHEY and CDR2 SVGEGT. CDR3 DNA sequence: TGTGCCAGCAGTTACGACCGCAGGGAATATGGCTACACCTTC. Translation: CASSYDRREYGYTF.

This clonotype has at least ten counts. CDR3 residues: CASKAPGGQPQHF. In DNA, the CDR3 is TGTGCCAGTAAAGCCCCAGGGGGACAGCCCCAGCATTTT. The chain uses TRBV12-3 or TRBV12-4 and TRBJ1-5; 7 bases align to TRBD1. The CDR3 runs 13 residues. The junction had 9 bases not matched to a gene; V was cut back by 9 bases and J by 7 bases.

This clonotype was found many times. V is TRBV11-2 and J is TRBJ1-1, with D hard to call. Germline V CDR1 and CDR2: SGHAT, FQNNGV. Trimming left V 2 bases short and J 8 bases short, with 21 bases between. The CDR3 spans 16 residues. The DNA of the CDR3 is TGTGCCAGCAGCTTAACGATAGTAGGGCGGAATATCGAAGCTTTCTTT. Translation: CASSLTIVGRNIEAFF. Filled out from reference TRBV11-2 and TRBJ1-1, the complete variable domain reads EAGVAQSPRYKIIEKRQSVAFWCNPISGHATLYWYQQILGQGPKLLIQFQNNGVVDDSQLPKDRFSAERLKGVDSTLKIQPAKLEDSAVYLCASSLTIVGRNIEAFFGQGTRLTVV.

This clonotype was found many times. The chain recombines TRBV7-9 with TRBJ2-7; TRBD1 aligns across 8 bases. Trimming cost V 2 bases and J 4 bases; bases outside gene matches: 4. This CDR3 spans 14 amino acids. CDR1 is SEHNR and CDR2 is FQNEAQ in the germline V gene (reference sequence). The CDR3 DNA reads TGTGCCAGCAGCTTAACCGACAGGGGATACGAGCAGTACTTC. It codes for CASSLTDRGYEQYF.

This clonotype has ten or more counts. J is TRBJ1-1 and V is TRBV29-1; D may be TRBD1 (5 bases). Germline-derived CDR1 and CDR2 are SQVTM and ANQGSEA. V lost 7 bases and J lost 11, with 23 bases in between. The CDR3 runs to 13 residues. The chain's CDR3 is CSAAEPGKGWAFF. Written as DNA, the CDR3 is TGCAGCGCCGCAGAGCCAGGGAAGGGGTGGGCTTTCTTT. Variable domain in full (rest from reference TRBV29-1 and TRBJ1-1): SAVISQKPSRDICQRGTSLTIQCQVDSQVTMMFWYRQQPGQSLTLIATANQGSEATYESGFVIDKFPISRPNLTFSTLTVSNMSPEDSSIYLCSAAEPGKGWAFFGQGTRLTVV.

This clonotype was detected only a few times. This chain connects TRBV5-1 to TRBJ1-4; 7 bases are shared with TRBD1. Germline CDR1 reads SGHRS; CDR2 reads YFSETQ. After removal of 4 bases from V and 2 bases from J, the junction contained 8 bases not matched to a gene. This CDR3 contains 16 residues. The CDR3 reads CASSPPTGATNEKLFF. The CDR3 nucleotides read TGCGCCAGCAGCCCACCAACAGGGGCTACTAATGAAAAACTGTTTTTT.

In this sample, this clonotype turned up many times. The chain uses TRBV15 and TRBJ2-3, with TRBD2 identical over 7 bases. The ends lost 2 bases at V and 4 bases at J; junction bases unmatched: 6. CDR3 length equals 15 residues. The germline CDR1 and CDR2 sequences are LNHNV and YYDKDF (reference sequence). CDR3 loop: CATSRRLAEADTQYF. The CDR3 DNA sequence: TGTGCCACCAGCAGACGGCTAGCGGAGGCAGATACGCAGTATTTT.

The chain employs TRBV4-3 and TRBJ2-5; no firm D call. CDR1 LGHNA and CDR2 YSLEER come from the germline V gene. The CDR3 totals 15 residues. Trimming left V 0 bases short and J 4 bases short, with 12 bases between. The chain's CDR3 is CASSQDPNELETQYF. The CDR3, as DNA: TGCGCCAGCAGCCAAGACCCTAATGAACTAGAGACCCAGTACTTC.

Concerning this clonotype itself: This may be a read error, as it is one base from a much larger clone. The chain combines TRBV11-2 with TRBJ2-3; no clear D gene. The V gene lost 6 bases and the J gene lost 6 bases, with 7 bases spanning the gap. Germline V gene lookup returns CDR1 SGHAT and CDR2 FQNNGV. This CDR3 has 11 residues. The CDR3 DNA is TGTGCCAGCAGGGCAATGGATACGCAGTATTTT. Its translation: CASRAMDTQYF.

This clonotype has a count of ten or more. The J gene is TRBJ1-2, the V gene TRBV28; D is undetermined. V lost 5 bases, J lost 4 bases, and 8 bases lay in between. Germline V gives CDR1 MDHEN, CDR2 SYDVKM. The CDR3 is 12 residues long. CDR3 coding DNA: TGTGCCAGCAGTCTCCCTGCCTATGGCTACACCTTC. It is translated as CASSLPAYGYTF.

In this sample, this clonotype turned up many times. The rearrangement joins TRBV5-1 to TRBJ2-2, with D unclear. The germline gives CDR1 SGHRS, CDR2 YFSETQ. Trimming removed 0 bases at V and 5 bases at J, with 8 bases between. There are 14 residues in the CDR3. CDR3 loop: CASSLGSITGELFF. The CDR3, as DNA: TGCGCCAGCAGCTTGGGGTCCATTACCGGGGAGCTGTTTTTT. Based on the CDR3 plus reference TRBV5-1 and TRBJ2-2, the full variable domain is KAGVTQTPRYLIKTRGQQVTLSCSPISGHRSVSWYQQTPGQGLQFLFEYFSETQRNKGNFPGRFSGRQFSNSRSEMNVSTLELGDSALYLCASSLGSITGELFFGEGSRLTVL.

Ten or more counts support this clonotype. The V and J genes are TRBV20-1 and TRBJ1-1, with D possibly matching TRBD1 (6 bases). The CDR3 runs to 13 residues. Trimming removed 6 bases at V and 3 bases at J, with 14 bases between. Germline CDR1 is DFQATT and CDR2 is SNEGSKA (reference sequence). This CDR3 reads CSALDRRDTEAFF. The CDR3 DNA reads TGCAGTGCACTTGACAGGAGGGACACTGAAGCTTTCTTT.

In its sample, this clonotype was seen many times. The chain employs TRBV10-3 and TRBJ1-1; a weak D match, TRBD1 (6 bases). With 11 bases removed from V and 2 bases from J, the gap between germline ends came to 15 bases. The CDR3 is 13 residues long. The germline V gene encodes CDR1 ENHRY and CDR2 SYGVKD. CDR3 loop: CAVQGLLNTEAFF. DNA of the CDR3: TGTGCCGTGCAGGGGTTACTCAACACTGAAGCTTTCTTT.

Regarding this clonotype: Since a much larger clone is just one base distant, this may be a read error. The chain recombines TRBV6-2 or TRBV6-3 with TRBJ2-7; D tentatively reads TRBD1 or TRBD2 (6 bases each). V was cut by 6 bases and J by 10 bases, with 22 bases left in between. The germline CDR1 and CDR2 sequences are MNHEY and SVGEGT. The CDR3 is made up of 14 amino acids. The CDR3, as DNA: TGTGCCAGCAGCATTACGGGGGCGCAGGGCGACCAGTACTTC. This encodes CASSITGAQGDQYF.

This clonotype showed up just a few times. The CDR3 nucleotides are TGTGCCAGCAACGGGGGGATTAGCACAGATACGCAGTATTTT. The encoded protein is CASNGGISTDTQYF. The chain couples TRBV7-2 to TRBJ2-3, with TRBD2 identical over 7 bases. The CDR3 runs to 14 residues. Germline CDR1 reads SGHTA; CDR2 reads FQGNSA. Trimming removed 7 bases from V and 0 bases from J; junction bases left unmatched: 4. Drawing the rest from reference TRBV7-2 and TRBJ2-3, the complete variable domain is GAGVSQSPSNKVTEKGKDVELRCDPISGHTALYWYRQSLGQGLEFLIYFQGNSAPDKSGLPSDRFSAERTGGSVSTLTIQRTQQEDSAVYLCASNGGISTDTQYFGPGTRLTVL.

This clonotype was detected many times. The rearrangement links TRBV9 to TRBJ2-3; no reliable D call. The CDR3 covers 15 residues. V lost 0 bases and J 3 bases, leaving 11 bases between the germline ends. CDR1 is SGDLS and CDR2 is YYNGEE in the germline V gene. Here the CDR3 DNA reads TGTGCCAGCAGCGTAGTACCCCAGTGGACAGATACGCAGTATTTT. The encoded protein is CASSVVPQWTDTQYF.

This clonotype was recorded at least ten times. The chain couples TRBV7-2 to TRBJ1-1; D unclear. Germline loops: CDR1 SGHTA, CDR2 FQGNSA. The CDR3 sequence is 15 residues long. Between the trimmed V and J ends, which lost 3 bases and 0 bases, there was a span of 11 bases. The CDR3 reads CASSLRGPVNTEAFF. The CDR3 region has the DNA TGTGCCAGCAGCTTGAGAGGACCCGTGAACACTGAAGCTTTCTTT. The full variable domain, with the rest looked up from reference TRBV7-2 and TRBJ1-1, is GAGVSQSPSNKVTEKGKDVELRCDPISGHTALYWYRQSLGQGLEFLIYFQGNSAPDKSGLPSDRFSAERTGGSVSTLTIQRTQQEDSAVYLCASSLRGPVNTEAFFGQGTRLTVV.

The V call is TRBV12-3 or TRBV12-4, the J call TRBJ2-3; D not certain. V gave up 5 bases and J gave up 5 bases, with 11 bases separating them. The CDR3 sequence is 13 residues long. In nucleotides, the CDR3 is TGTGCCAGCAGTACTCGGGCCGGAGATACGCAGTATTTT. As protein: CASSTRAGDTQYF.

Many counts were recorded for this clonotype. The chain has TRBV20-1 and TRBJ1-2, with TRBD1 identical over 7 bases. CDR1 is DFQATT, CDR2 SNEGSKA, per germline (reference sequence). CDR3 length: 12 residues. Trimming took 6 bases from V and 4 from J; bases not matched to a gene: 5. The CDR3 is CSAPQGIYGYTF. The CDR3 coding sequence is TGCAGTGCGCCACAGGGGATCTATGGCTACACCTTC.

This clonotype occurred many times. The CDR3 here is CASSSRDRESDEQYF. CDR3 bases: TGTGCCAGCAGCTCCCGGGACAGGGAATCGGACGAGCAGTACTTC. This chain links TRBV7-6 with TRBJ2-7; 9 nucleotides match TRBD1. The length of the CDR3 is 15 residues. Germline lookup yields CDR1 SGHVS and CDR2 FNYEAQ. V was pared by 4 bases and J by 5 bases, with 9 bases of the junction left unmatched. The whole variable domain, filled in from reference TRBV7-6 and TRBJ2-7, reads GAGVSQSPRYKVTKRGQDVALRCDPISGHVSLYWYRQALGQGPEFLTYFNYEAQQDKSGLPNDRFSAERPEGSISTLTIQRTEQRDSAMYRCASSSRDRESDEQYFGPGTRLTVT.

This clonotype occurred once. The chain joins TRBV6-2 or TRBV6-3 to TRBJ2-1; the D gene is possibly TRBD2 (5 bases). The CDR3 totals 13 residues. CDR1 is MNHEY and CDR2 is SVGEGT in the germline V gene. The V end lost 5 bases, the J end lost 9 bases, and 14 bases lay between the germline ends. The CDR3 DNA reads TGTGCCAGCAGTCGTACTAGTAGTTCTGAGCAGTTCTTC. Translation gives CASSRTSSSEQFF.